The 2 T cell receptor beta chains below come from one sample, sequenced in a study of T cells in Graves' hyperthyroidism and ophthalmopathy. The TCR beta CDR3 regions underwent amplification using RNA transcripts as the source. The TCR CDR3 first-round RT-PCR relied on the HTBI primer set. TCRdb ran MiXCR on the multiplex PCR reads and lists one entry per CDR3 protein. The sample records some 440,000 distinct CDR3 sequences, about 15% being singletons. The sample consisted of blood. The source of these receptors is a woman between 18 and 29 years old with Graves' hyperthyroidism.

The rearrangement joins TRBV9 to TRBJ2-7, with 8 nucleotides matching TRBD2. CDR1 and CDR2 from the germline V gene are SGDLS and YYNGEE. This CDR3 contains 18 residues. Trimming removed 4 bases from V and 5 bases from J; junction bases left unmatched: 20. For the CDR3, the DNA is TGTGCCAGCAGCTCCGATTCCGGAGCGGGAGAGGGGAGAGACGAGCAGTACTTC. It translates to CASSSDSGAGEGRDEQYF.

Ten or more counts support this clonotype. This chain uses TRBV12-3 or TRBV12-4 with TRBJ1-5; TRBD1 agrees at 9 bases. J lost 4 bases, V lost 5 bases, and 6 bases had no gene match. CDR3 size: 15 residues. The CDR3 loop reads CASSVGQGSNQPQHF. For the CDR3, the DNA is TGTGCCAGCAGTGTCGGACAGGGGAGTAATCAGCCCCAGCATTTT.